This is a list of T cell receptor beta chains from one sample in a study of blood T cells in healthy people across ages. TCRdb re-derived calls from the 5' RACE reads in MiXCR, one entry per CDR3 protein. Of 700,000 to 850,000 distinct CDR3 sequences in the sample, approximately 35% were seen once. Input material: blood. Receptors originate from a man younger than 30 in good health. Each CDR3 is given with its conserved first and last residue. Fields, in order: V gene, D gene, clone size, J gene, CDR3 DNA, CDR3 protein. A D gene is named only where the DNA matches it firmly. Clone size is shown for a subset of rows, as once, few, many or a class of expanded clone.

TRBV7-6	NA	NA	TRBJ2-5	TGTGCCAGCAGCCCTCCAGGGGGGAACAATGAGCAGTACTTC	CASSPPGGNNEQYF
TRBV4-3	NA	NA	TRBJ2-5	TGCGCCAGCAGCCAAGATAACCAAGAGACCCAGTACTTC	CASSQDNQETQYF
TRBV7-9	NA	few	TRBJ1-5	TGTGCCAGCTCCCAAGCGGCGGACAATCAGCCCCAGCATTTT	CASSQAADNQPQHF
TRBV6-5	NA	NA	TRBJ2-7	TGTGCCAGCAGTCCCTTCCAGGGCTCCGACGAGCAGTACTTC	CASSPFQGSDEQYF
TRBV20-1	NA	NA	TRBJ1-2	TGCAGTGCTACCGACCGGAGCATTGGCTACACCTTC	CSATDRSIGYTF
TRBV20-1	TRBD1	NA	TRBJ1-3	TGCAGTGCTAGTCCCATCCCCTCCACAGGGGAAGGAAACACCATATATTTT	CSASPIPSTGEGNTIYF
TRBV7-2	NA	NA	TRBJ1-1	TGTGCCAGCAGCGTCTTGGCGAACACTGAAGCTTTCTTT	CASSVLANTEAFF
TRBV28	NA	many	TRBJ2-3	TGTGCCAGCCGGGGCCCATCGGAGACAGATACGCAGTATTTT	CASRGPSETDTQYF
TRBV25-1	NA	NA	TRBJ1-1	TGTGTCAGCACAGGGCTAACCACTGAAGCTTTCTTT	CVSTGLTTEAFF
TRBV20-1	TRBD1	few	TRBJ1-2	TGCAGTGCTAGGAACCTGGGACAGGCCCTCTATGGCTACACCTTC	CSARNLGQALYGYTF
TRBV6-1	NA	few	TRBJ1-2	TGTGCCAGCAGTGAGGTGGGGGGAGGTGGCTACACCTTC	CASSEVGGGGYTF
TRBV6-2/TRBV6-3	NA	NA	TRBJ2-1	TGTGCCAGCAGGATTAGACAGGCGGGTAATGAGCAGTTCTTC	CASRIRQAGNEQFF
TRBV2	NA	few	TRBJ1-2	TGTGCCAGTGGTGGGTGGAACTATGGCTACACCTTC	CASGGWNYGYTF
TRBV13	NA	NA	TRBJ2-7	TGTGCCAGCAGCTTAGGACTAGATGGGGCGAATGAGCAGTACTTC	CASSLGLDGANEQYF
TRBV2	NA	many	TRBJ2-7	TGTGCCAGCAGTTTGGTCGTAACAGGGAGCTCCTACGAGCAGTACTTC	CASSLVVTGSSYEQYF
TRBV5-1	NA	few	TRBJ2-2	TGCGCCAGCACGCAAACAGGGACCGGGGAGCTGTTTTTT	CASTQTGTGELFF
TRBV29-1	NA	many	TRBJ2-1	TGCAGCGTTGAAGGAGGAAGGAGGGATGAGCAGTTCTTC	CSVEGGRRDEQFF
TRBV6-5	TRBD2	few	TRBJ2-3	TGTGCCAGCAACAAGCGGGGTGGGGATACGCAGTATTTT	CASNKRGGDTQYF
TRBV4-3	TRBD2	NA	TRBJ2-1	TGCGCCAGCAGCCAGCTCGGGCTAGCGGGGGGGCTCAGTTACAATGAGCAGTTCTTC	CASSQLGLAGGLSYNEQFF
TRBV5-4	NA	few	TRBJ1-2	TGTGCCAGCAGCTCTGCGGGGGTAGTAGGGGGAGGCTACACCTTC	CASSSAGVVGGGYTF
TRBV2	NA	NA	TRBJ2-3	TGTGCCAGCAGGCCAATGCCGAGCACAGATACGCAGTATTTT	CASRPMPSTDTQYF
TRBV4-2	NA	few	TRBJ1-2	TGTGCCAGCAGCCAAGGAGTCAACGTGGGGGGCTACACCTTC	CASSQGVNVGGYTF
TRBV2	TRBD1	NA	TRBJ2-7	TGTGCCAGCACGTTCGGGACAGGGAACTACGAGCAGTACTTC	CASTFGTGNYEQYF
TRBV7-2	NA	many	TRBJ2-1	TGTGCCAGCAGGTACAGGGTCTCCGGGTCGGATGAGCAGTTCTTC	CASRYRVSGSDEQFF
TRBV15	NA	few	TRBJ2-1	TGTGCCACCAGCGGGGGGGGCACCTACAATGAGCAGTTCTTC	CATSGGGTYNEQFF
TRBV20-1	NA	NA	TRBJ1-5	TGCAGTGCCGTGGCGGGTGGCAATCAGCCCCAGCATTTT	CSAVAGGNQPQHF
TRBV6-1	TRBD1	few	TRBJ1-5	TGTGCCAGCAGTGCCCCAACCGGGACAGGGGATCAGCCCCAGCATTTT	CASSAPTGTGDQPQHF
TRBV20-1	NA	NA	TRBJ1-2	TGCAGTGCTAGAGATTCGCCAGTTAACTATGGCTACACCTTC	CSARDSPVNYGYTF
TRBV6-2/TRBV6-3	TRBD1	NA	TRBJ2-7	TGTGCCAGCAGTTACCCGTTACCGGGACAGGGGAAGTACGAGCAGTACTTC	CASSYPLPGQGKYEQYF
TRBV6-5	TRBD1	NA	TRBJ2-1	TGTGCCAGCAGTGACGGCAGGGACAGCGATGAGCAGTTCTTC	CASSDGRDSDEQFF
TRBV7-2	NA	NA	TRBJ1-5	TGTGCCAGCAGCTCTATGGGGGGCAATCAGCCCCAGCATTTT	CASSSMGGNQPQHF
TRBV5-6	NA	few	TRBJ2-5	TGTGCCAGCAGCGCAACAGGTTCTATCCTGGGGGAGACCCAGTACTTC	CASSATGSILGETQYF
TRBV4-3	NA	few	TRBJ2-3	TGCGCCACCTCGGGCTCCAGGAATACGCAGTATTTT	CATSGSRNTQYF
TRBV10-3	NA	NA	TRBJ1-3	TGTGCCATCAGTGAGGCAGGGAAAGGAAACACCATATATTTT	CAISEAGKGNTIYF
TRBV4-3	TRBD1	NA	TRBJ1-1	TGCGCCAGCAGCCCCCGGACAGGGATGGGAGTAACTGAAGCTTTCTTT	CASSPRTGMGVTEAFF
TRBV4-3	TRBD2	NA	TRBJ2-1	TGCGCCAGCAGCCAAGACCCCGGTCTAGCGGGGGGTCGGCAGTTCTTC	CASSQDPGLAGGRQFF
TRBV9	NA	NA	TRBJ2-7	TGTGCCAGCAGCGTAGATATGGGGTCCAACGAGCAGTACTTC	CASSVDMGSNEQYF
TRBV7-4	NA	once	TRBJ2-7	TGTGCCAGCAGCTTACCGGGTCACCCGAGCTCCTACGAGCAGTACTTC	CASSLPGHPSSYEQYF
TRBV20-1	NA	many	TRBJ2-7	TGCAGTGCTAGTGTAGAAAACTCCTACGAGCAGTACTTC	CSASVENSYEQYF
TRBV6-2/TRBV6-3	NA	NA	TRBJ1-1	TGTGCCAGCAGTTACGGGGGAATCGGCACTGAAGCTTTCTTT	CASSYGGIGTEAFF
TRBV3-1	NA	NA	TRBJ2-2	TGTGCCAGCAGCCGGGGGCACGGGGAGCTGTTTTTT	CASSRGHGELFF
TRBV4-3	TRBD1	few	TRBJ2-2	TGCGCCAGCAGCCAAGATCGTCCGACAGGGGCAATACCCGGGGAGCTGTTTTTT	CASSQDRPTGAIPGELFF
TRBV19	NA	NA	TRBJ1-1	TGTGCCAGTAGTATTGGAATCCCAGGGGAGGACACTGAAGCTTTCTTT	CASSIGIPGEDTEAFF
TRBV7-6	NA	many	TRBJ2-5	TGTGCCAGCAGCCTCAGGCCTGGGGAGACCCAGTACTTC	CASSLRPGETQYF
TRBV20-1	NA	few	TRBJ1-6	TGCAGTGCTAGGTCCCCCCGGGCGATTGACAATTCACCCCTCCACTTT	CSARSPRAIDNSPLHF
TRBV20-1	NA	NA	TRBJ2-7	TGCAGTGCAGCCCCAGGGGAACCCTACAATGAGCAGTACTTC	CSAAPGEPYNEQYF
TRBV7-2	NA	NA	TRBJ2-7	TGTGCCAACAGCTCGGACTGGAACTCCTACGAGCAGTACTTT	CANSSDWNSYEQYF
TRBV2	TRBD1	NA	TRBJ2-7	TGTGCCAGCCTGCACATTGGACAGGGGGGCTCCTACGAGCAGTACTTC	CASLHIGQGGSYEQYF
TRBV2	NA	NA	TRBJ2-5	TGTGCCAGCAGCCTACTAGATGCCAAGTCGGAGACCCAGTACTTC	CASSLLDAKSETQYF
TRBV7-9	TRBD2	few	TRBJ2-5	TGTGCCAGCACCCCTAGCGGGAACCAAGAGACCCAGTACTTC	CASTPSGNQETQYF
TRBV5-1	TRBD1	NA	TRBJ2-6	TGCGCCAGCAGTCCAGGGGGCTCCAACGTCCTGACTTTC	CASSPGGSNVLTF
TRBV4-1	NA	few	TRBJ1-5	TGCGCCAGCAGCCAAGGGACAAGCTTCTATCAGCCCCAGCATTTT	CASSQGTSFYQPQHF
TRBV12-3/TRBV12-4	NA	NA	TRBJ2-3	TGTGCCAGCGGCCAGACAGTCCGCACAGATACGCAGTATTTT	CASGQTVRTDTQYF
TRBV20-1	NA	NA	TRBJ1-2	TGCAGTGCGGAGGGGGGTGGCTACACCTTC	CSAEGGGYTF
TRBV7-2	TRBD2	NA	TRBJ2-5	TGTGCCAGCAGTCCCTCGGGACTAGCGGGGGTAGAGACCCAGTACTTC	CASSPSGLAGVETQYF
TRBV12-3/TRBV12-4	TRBD1	NA	TRBJ2-6	TGTGCCATCCTCAGGGGGATGAGCTCTGGGGCCAACGTCCTGACTTTC	CAILRGMSSGANVLTF
TRBV20-1	NA	few	TRBJ2-6	TGCAGTGCTCGCCGCTACCGGGACGCCACTGGGGCCAACGTCCTGACTTTC	CSARRYRDATGANVLTF
TRBV27	NA	few	TRBJ1-2	TGTGCCAGCTCCCACGGTAGTCGCGATGGCTACACCTTC	CASSHGSRDGYTF
TRBV7-9	NA	NA	TRBJ2-3	TGTGCCAGCAGCTTAGAAGAAGTTCCGGATACGCAGTATTTT	CASSLEEVPDTQYF
TRBV10-3	NA	few	TRBJ1-2	TGTGCCATCAGTGAAGGTGGATCCTATGGCTACACCTTC	CAISEGGSYGYTF